A single sample gave rise to the 32 T cell receptor beta chains below, sequenced in a study of cytotoxic CD8 clonotypes in ibrutinib-treated CLL (dated by TCRdb to about 2021). The time point label here, explained by the study, means: progressive disease on ibrutinib. Libraries were constructed by the immunoSEQ multiplex PCR assay. Imported from immuneACCESS, the table was reduced by TCRdb to in-frame sequences with V and J called. These copies leave out some clones; in studies compared against another copy, an unresolved V gene accounts for under half, and the cause of the remainder is not known. The sample records 250,000 to 350,000 clones, roughly three quarters of which are singletons. The ten top clones hold about 5.8% of the sample. Sequenced here: PBMCs, sampled at disease progression, from a patient treated with ibrutinib. The receptors shown here come from a human donor with chronic lymphocytic leukemia.

The chain is built from TRBV25-1 and TRBJ2-7; D gene uncertain. Germline CDR1 MGHDK, CDR2 SYGVNS. V lost 5 bases, J lost 12 bases, and 14 bases lay in between. The CDR3 is 11 residues long. In DNA, the CDR3 is TGTGCCAGCAGTCTTCGTGGTCCTAGGTACTTC. Protein: CASSLRGPRYF.

Only a few counts were recorded for this clone. The V call is TRBV7-3, the J call TRBJ2-1, with no clear D. This CDR3 comprises 12 residues. V was clipped by 3 bases and J by 9 bases, with 9 bases between them. Germline CDR1 is SGHTA and CDR2 is FQGTGA. CDR3 sequence (DNA): TGTGCCAGCAGCTTTCCGTCTGCTGAGCAGTTCTTC. Amino acid sequence: CASSFPSAEQFF.

The CDR3 here is CASSKPLTASSYNSPLHF. The CDR3 nucleotides are TGTGCCAGCAGCAAACCATTGACAGCGAGCTCCTATAATTCACCCCTCCACTTT. The chain is built from TRBV7-8 and TRBJ1-6; a weak D match, TRBD1 (5 bases). V lost 5 bases and J lost 0, with 17 bases in between. The germline CDR1 and CDR2 sequences are SGHVS and FQNEAQ. The CDR3 is 18 residues long.

This clone was detected only a few times. The genes are TRBV19 and TRBJ1-1; no firm D call. This CDR3 is 14 amino acids long. The V end lost 6 bases, the J end lost 4 bases, and 15 bases lay between the germline ends. The V gene's germline CDR1 is LNHDA and CDR2 SQIVND (reference sequence). CDR3 region: CASSPGGFGTEAFF. DNA for the CDR3: TGTGCCAGTAGCCCTGGAGGGTTTGGCACTGAAGCTTTCTTT.

In the case of this clone: A junction end diverges from the germline sequence, so it may reflect a read error. The J gene is TRBJ1-4, the V gene TRBV2, with D possibly being TRBD1 (6 bases). Looked up from germline, CDR1 is SNHLY and CDR2 is FYNNEI. The CDR3 runs to 15 residues. CDR3 coding DNA: TGTGCCGGCAGCCTTTACAGGGAGCTGGATGAAAAACTGTTTTTT. Its translation is CAGSLYRELDEKLFF.

V is TRBV4-1 and J is TRBJ1-2, with unresolved D. This CDR3 has 14 residues. V lost 0 bases and J lost 2, with 7 bases in between. The germline gives CDR1 MGHRA, CDR2 YSYEKL. This chain's CDR3 is CASSQEKGNYGYTF. The DNA of the CDR3 is TGCGCCAGCAGCCAAGAGAAGGGAAACTATGGCTACACCTTC.

V usage is TRBV18 and J usage is TRBJ1-6, with D uncertain. Between the trimmed V and J ends, which lost 2 bases and 6 bases, there was a span of 11 bases. The CDR3 loop spans 15 amino acids. Germline-derived CDR1 and CDR2 are KGHSH and LQKENI. The CDR3 is CASSPADLGNSPLHF. Written as DNA, the CDR3 is TGTGCCAGCTCACCAGCAGATTTAGGTAATTCACCCCTCCACTTT.

This chain links TRBV5-6 with TRBJ1-6, with 9 positions matching TRBD1. Losses at the gene ends were 2 bases for V and 10 bases for J; bases not matched to a gene: 4. The CDR3 covers 14 residues. The V gene's germline CDR1 is SGHDT and CDR2 YYEEEE. Written as DNA, the CDR3 is TGTGCCAGCAGCTTCCGGGACAGGGCCTCACCCCTCCACTTT. Protein sequence: CASSFRDRASPLHF.

This chain joins TRBV7-9 and TRBJ1-2; 7 nucleotides agree with TRBD1. Germline V gene data show CDR1 as SEHNR and CDR2 as FQNEAQ (reference sequence). This CDR3 is built from 15 residues. J gave up 4 bases and V 3 bases, and 8 bases lay outside the gene matches. The DNA for the CDR3 is TGTGCCAGCAGCTTGTTAAGTACAGGGGCCTATGGCTACACCTTC. This sequence encodes CASSLLSTGAYGYTF.

The chain has TRBV28 and TRBJ2-3; D is uncertain. Per the germline V gene, CDR1 is MDHEN and CDR2 is SYDVKM. The V gene lost 1 base and the J gene lost 3 bases, with 5 bases spanning the gap. The CDR3 spans 13 residues. The CDR3 spells CASSLYGTDTQYF. CDR3 sequence (DNA): TGTGCCAGCAGTTTATACGGTACAGATACGCAGTATTTT.

The V gene is TRBV7-9, the J gene TRBJ1-2; 9 nucleotides align to TRBD1. Losses at the gene ends were 5 bases for V and 3 bases for J; bases not matched to a gene: 4. The CDR3 length is 14 residues. In germline, CDR1 is SEHNR, CDR2 FQNEAQ (reference sequence). CDR3 coding DNA: TGTGCCAGCAGCCTTACAGGGGGCGACTATGGCTACACCTTC. Protein sequence: CASSLTGGDYGYTF.

The chain joins TRBV9 to TRBJ2-2; the match to TRBD2 covers 10 bases. V gave up 3 bases and J gave up 0 bases; unmatched junction bases: 11. CDR1 is SGDLS and CDR2 is YYNGEE in the germline V gene. CDR3 length: 19 residues. Here the CDR3 reads CASSAEPSGGRSNTGELFF. The DNA for the CDR3 is TGTGCCAGCAGCGCCGAACCTAGCGGGGGTCGATCGAACACCGGGGAGCTGTTTTTT.

The chain uses TRBV5-1 and TRBJ1-1; D unresolved. Deletions cut 1 base from V and 1 base from J, with 8 bases between. The CDR3 covers 14 residues. The germline gives CDR1 SGHRS, CDR2 YFSETQ. The CDR3 here is CASSLRQENTEAFF. As DNA, the CDR3 is TGCGCCAGCAGCTTGAGGCAGGAGAACACTGAAGCTTTCTTT.

The chain couples TRBV2 to TRBJ2-1, with 8 bases matching TRBD2. Germline values: CDR1 SNHLY, CDR2 FYNNEI. V trimming: 5 bases; J trimming: 8 bases; junction bases outside the gene matches: 8. CDR3 size: 14 residues. CDR3 nucleotide sequence: TGTGCCAGCAGTCTTCGGGGGGGTTCCGATGAGCAGTTCTTC. Translated: CASSLRGGSDEQFF. Full variable domain (remainder filled in from reference TRBV2 and TRBJ2-1): EPEVTQTPSHQVTQMGQEVILRCVPISNHLYFYWYRQILGQKVEFLVSFYNNEISEKSEIFDDQFSVERPDGSNFTLKIRSTKLEDSAMYFCASSLRGGSDEQFFGPGTRLTVL.

CDR3 region: CASSLSGRGTEAFF. The CDR3 DNA is TGTGCCAGCAGCTTATCAGGCAGGGGCACTGAAGCTTTCTTT. V gene TRBV11-3 combines with J gene TRBJ1-1; maybe TRBD1 (6 bases). Germline-derived CDR1 and CDR2 are SGHNT and YENEEA. The CDR3 contains 14 residues. Trimming shortened V by 2 bases and J by 4 bases, and 11 bases separated the two germline ends.

V usage is TRBV2 and J usage is TRBJ2-2; no clear D gene. The germline CDR1 and CDR2 sequences are SNHLY and FYNNEI. V lost 5 bases and J lost 7, with 11 bases in between. The CDR3 extends over 13 amino acids. CDR3 region: CASSPYTGGELFF. For the CDR3, the DNA is TGTGCCAGCAGTCCATACACGGGCGGGGAGCTGTTTTTT.

A note on this clone: The same CDR3 is also encoded by other DNA sequences in this sample. V is TRBV11-2 and J is TRBJ2-5, with 8 positions matching TRBD2. The trim removed 1 base at V and 5 bases at J, leaving 3 bases unmatched. Germline CDR1 SGHAT, CDR2 FQNNGV. CDR3 length equals 14 residues. CDR3 sequence: CASSLAGGLETQYF. CDR3 nucleotides: TGTGCCAGCAGCTTAGCGGGAGGGTTGGAGACCCAGTACTTC. Based on the CDR3 plus reference TRBV11-2 and TRBJ2-5, the full variable domain is EAGVAQSPRYKIIEKRQSVAFWCNPISGHATLYWYQQILGQGPKLLIQFQNNGVVDDSQLPKDRFSAERLKGVDSTLKIQPAKLEDSAVYLCASSLAGGLETQYFGPGTRLLVL.

The chain employs TRBV28 and TRBJ2-3, with D perhaps matching TRBD1 (6 bases). The germline V gene encodes CDR1 MDHEN and CDR2 SYDVKM. There are 12 residues in the CDR3. V was cut by 4 bases and J by 6 bases, with 8 bases left in between. The CDR3 protein is CASSSGADTQYF. The CDR3 DNA is TGTGCCAGCAGTTCAGGGGCCGATACGCAGTATTTT.

This clone was counted only a few times. In the same sample, other DNA sequences code for this CDR3. The chain combines TRBV6-5 with TRBJ2-7; possibly TRBD1 or TRBD2 for D (6 bases each). CDR1 MNHEY and CDR2 SVGAGI come from the germline V gene. Trimming pared 2 bases from V and 4 bases from J, leaving 9 bases between. The length of the CDR3 is 13 residues. CDR3 sequence: CASSYGGPYEQYF. CDR3 nucleotides: TGTGCCAGCAGTTACGGGGGGCCTTACGAGCAGTACTTC.

This clone came up a few times. This chain links TRBV7-8 with TRBJ2-6; D might be TRBD1 or TRBD2, each matching 6 bases. The germline V gene encodes CDR1 SGHVS and CDR2 FQNEAQ. V shed 0 bases and J shed 0 bases, with 18 bases lying between them. The CDR3 is 20 residues long. DNA for the CDR3: TGTGCCAGCAGCTTAGCTCACGGAGGGGGACGGACCTCTGGGGCCAACGTCCTGACTTTC. This encodes CASSLAHGGGRTSGANVLTF.

This sequence joins TRBV5-6 and TRBJ2-7; the D call may be TRBD1 or TRBD2 (5 bases each). This CDR3 is built from 17 residues. CDR1 is SGHDT, CDR2 YYEEEE, per germline. Trimming took 4 bases from V and 1 from J, leaving 21 bases between them. The CDR3 loop is CASSRGRGWVRSYEQYF. The DNA of the CDR3 is TGTGCCAGCAGCCGGGGACGAGGGTGGGTGAGGTCCTACGAGCAGTACTTC.

In nucleotides, the CDR3 is TGTGCCAGCACCTCGGCGACGGGATATAGCAATCAGCCCCAGCATTTT. It specifies CASTSATGYSNQPQHF. The genes are TRBV28 and TRBJ1-5, with D uncertain. The CDR3 runs 16 residues. The germline V gene encodes CDR1 MDHEN and CDR2 SYDVKM. V lost 7 bases to trimming and J lost 0 bases, with 16 bases between them.

V usage is TRBV7-9 and J usage is TRBJ2-7, with D perhaps matching TRBD1 or TRBD2 (5 bases each). Trimming cost V 5 bases and J 0 bases, with 17 bases left between them. Germline V gene lookup returns CDR1 SEHNR and CDR2 FQNEAQ (reference sequence). This CDR3 is 16 amino acids long. The CDR3: CASSPARGYSSYEQYF. CDR3 sequence (DNA): TGTGCCAGCAGCCCCGCTCGGGGCTACAGCTCCTACGAGCAGTACTTC.

The chain combines TRBV7-9 with TRBJ1-2; D is unresolved. Germline values: CDR1 SEHNR, CDR2 FQNEAQ (reference sequence). This CDR3 has 11 amino acids. Trimming removed 5 bases at V and 5 bases at J, with 6 bases between. CDR3 in DNA: TGTGCCAGCAGCGGGGTGTATGGCTACACCTTC. Its protein is CASSGVYGYTF.

The CDR3 nucleotides are TGTGCCAGCAGCCCCTGGGGATACATGGAGACCCAGTACTTC. Its protein is CASSPWGYMETQYF. The chain has TRBV7-3 and TRBJ2-5; no definite D call. Germline lookup yields CDR1 SGHTA and CDR2 FQGTGA. CDR3 length equals 14 residues. Trimming cost V 5 bases and J 5 bases, with 15 bases left between them.

The rearrangement joins TRBV29-1 to TRBJ2-7; D is perhaps TRBD2 (6 bases). V was cut by 3 bases and J by 4 bases, with 16 bases left in between. The CDR3 loop spans 14 amino acids. Germline lookup yields CDR1 SQVTM and CDR2 ANQGSEA. The CDR3 loop is CSVEGLGGRYEQYF. The CDR3 DNA is TGCAGCGTTGAGGGACTTGGTGGGAGGTACGAGCAGTACTTC.

This rearrangement joins TRBV4-1 to TRBJ1-5; 7 bases map to TRBD1. Germline V gene sequence: CDR1 MGHRA, CDR2 YSYEKL. The trim removed 0 bases at V and 0 bases at J, leaving 2 bases unmatched. The CDR3 sequence is 16 residues long. CDR3 sequence (DNA): TGCGCCAGCAGCCAAGAGGGACAGACTAGCAATCAGCCCCAGCATTTT. Translated, it gives CASSQEGQTSNQPQHF.

The chain uses TRBV2 and TRBJ2-3; possibly TRBD2 for D (5 bases). CDR3 length equals 14 residues. CDR1 is SNHLY and CDR2 is FYNNEI in the germline V gene. Trimming cost V 7 bases and J 0 bases, with 11 bases left between them. CDR3 DNA: TGTGCCAGCATGAGGACTTCTAGCACAGATACGCAGTATTTT. As protein: CASMRTSSTDTQYF.

The chain is built from TRBV5-1 and TRBJ2-3, with TRBD1 identical over 9 bases. The CDR3 covers 15 residues. J gave up 5 bases and V 7 bases, and 11 bases lay outside the gene matches. Germline loops: CDR1 SGHRS, CDR2 YFSETQ. The chain's CDR3 is CASETSGTGKDTQYF. Here the CDR3 DNA reads TGCGCCAGCGAAACCTCCGGGACAGGGAAAGATACGCAGTATTTT.

The genes are TRBV5-4 and TRBJ2-2; D perhaps matches TRBD2 (6 bases). Per germline, CDR1 SGHNT and CDR2 YYREEE (reference sequence). Trimming stripped 4 bases from V and 6 bases from J, with 16 bases between. This CDR3 has 15 residues. The CDR3 sequence is CASSPRPRGAGELFF. In nucleotides, the CDR3 is TGTGCCAGCAGCCCTAGACCCCGCGGGGCCGGGGAGCTGTTTTTT.

The chain uses TRBV15 and TRBJ2-7; maybe TRBD2 (6 bases). This CDR3 has 15 residues. V dropped 0 bases and J dropped 3 bases, with 12 bases sitting between them. Looked up from germline, CDR1 is LNHNV and CDR2 is YYDKDF (reference sequence). The CDR3 DNA reads as TGTGCCACCAGCAGAGATCTTAGCGGCATCTACGAGCAGTACTTC. Protein product: CATSRDLSGIYEQYF.

V gene TRBV5-1 combines with J gene TRBJ2-2, with D hard to call. Trimming left V 1 base short and J 7 bases short, with 14 bases between. The germline V gene has CDR1 SGHRS and CDR2 YFSETQ. CDR3 length equals 15 residues. The CDR3 region has the DNA TGCGCCAGCAGCTTGTGGCCTAGAGGCTACGGGGAGCTGTTTTTT. It codes for CASSLWPRGYGELFF.